Presented here are 18 T cell receptor beta chains from one specimen sequenced in a study of blood T cell repertoires in COVID-19. Assay used: immunoSEQ multiplex PCR; TCRdb lists only in-frame clones, some missing. The data hold some 340,000 clones, with roughly 86% observed a single time. Sequenced input: PBMCs or T cells enriched from blood (not recorded which). All receptors come from a young woman who had recovered from COVID-19.

The V and J genes are TRBV5-1 and TRBJ2-1; tentatively, D is TRBD2 (6 bases). This CDR3 contains 15 residues. The V end was cut by 0 bases, the J end by 4 bases, with 11 bases between. The germline V gene encodes CDR1 SGHRS and CDR2 YFSETQ. The CDR3 loop is CASSLDGGKYNEQFF. The CDR3 DNA sequence: TGCGCCAGCAGCTTGGATGGCGGGAAATACAATGAGCAGTTCTTC.

This clone was counted between two and nine times. The gene calls are TRBV19 and TRBJ1-1, with a possible D match to TRBD1 (5 bases). The germline CDR1 and CDR2 sequences are LNHDA and SQIVND (reference sequence). The CDR3 is 13 residues long. V dropped 4 bases and J dropped 4 bases, with 10 bases sitting between them. CDR3: CASSTGYATEAFF. The CDR3 coding sequence is TGTGCCAGTAGTACAGGGTATGCCACTGAAGCTTTCTTT.

The chain has TRBV7-9 and TRBJ1-4; 9 positions agree with TRBD1. CDR3 length: 14 amino acids. The germline CDR1 and CDR2 sequences are SEHNR and FQNEAQ (reference sequence). Trimming took 8 bases from V and 6 from J; bases not matched to a gene: 7. CDR3 bases: TGTGCCAGCCGCAGACAGGGGGTGCATGAAAAACTGTTTTTT. This sequence encodes CASRRQGVHEKLFF.

This clone was found once. The V call is TRBV10-3, the J call TRBJ2-2; 10 bases line up with TRBD1. The germline V gene has CDR1 ENHRY and CDR2 SYGVKD. Trimming removed 5 bases from V and 7 bases from J; junction bases left unmatched: 4. CDR3 length: 14 amino acids. CDR3: CAISRDRGGGELFF. CDR3 in DNA: TGTGCCATCAGTAGGGACAGGGGAGGCGGGGAGCTGTTTTTT.

This chain joins TRBV5-8 and TRBJ2-1; the D gene is possibly TRBD1 (5 bases). V was pared by 7 bases and J by 9 bases, with 20 bases between. This CDR3 comprises 14 residues. CDR1 SGHTS and CDR2 YDEGEE come from the germline V gene. CDR3 nucleotide sequence: TGTGCCAGCTCATTTGGACACTCGGATATTGAGCAGTTCTTC. Translation: CASSFGHSDIEQFF.

This chain links TRBV3-1 (or the pseudogene TRBV3-2) with TRBJ2-7; the D gene is possibly TRBD2 (6 bases). Trimming took 4 bases from V and 4 from J, leaving 17 bases between them. The CDR3 has 15 residues. From germline, CDR1 is LGHDT and CDR2 YNNKEL (reference sequence). The CDR3 DNA sequence: TGTGCCAGCAGCCCCTCCGGAGGGTGGTCGTACGAGCAGTACTTC. As protein: CASSPSGGWSYEQYF.

J is TRBJ1-3 and V is TRBV11-1; maybe TRBD1 (6 bases). V was shortened by 5 bases and J by 3 bases, with 11 bases between the two germline ends. The CDR3 spans 14 residues. Germline CDR1 reads SGHAT; CDR2 reads FQDESV (reference sequence). CDR3 in amino acids: CASSLAGVGNTIYF. The CDR3 DNA is TGTGCCAGCAGCCTCGCAGGGGTTGGAAACACCATATATTTT. Full variable domain (missing parts from reference TRBV11-1 and TRBJ1-3): EAEVAQSPRYKITEKSQAVAFWCDPISGHATLYWYRQILGQGPELLVQFQDESVVDDSQLPKDRFSAERLKGVDSTLKIQPAELGDSAMYLCASSLAGVGNTIYFGEGSWLTVV.

As concerns this clone: The sample carries other DNA sequences with the same CDR3. The rearrangement uses TRBV11-2 and TRBJ2-5, with TRBD1 as a possible D gene (5 bases). Germline-derived CDR1 and CDR2 are SGHAT and FQNNGV. This CDR3 comprises 17 residues. Trimming left V 2 bases short and J 5 bases short, with 21 bases between. CDR3 nucleotide sequence: TGTGCCAGCAGCTTATTAGTGGGGCAGGGATTCGGGGAGACCCAGTACTTC. It yields the protein CASSLLVGQGFGETQYF.

The chain combines TRBV5-5 with TRBJ2-3, with TRBD1 as a possible D gene (5 bases). Germline lookup yields CDR1 SGHKS and CDR2 YYEKEE (reference sequence). V lost 5 bases to trimming and J lost 6 bases, with 16 bases between them. This CDR3 comprises 14 residues. CDR3 nucleotide sequence: TGTGCCAGCAGTTTACCCGACAGAAGGGATACGCAGTATTTT. It translates to CASSLPDRRDTQYF.

CDR3 amino acids: CSVEFRLTSTEAFF. The CDR3 region has the DNA TGCAGCGTTGAATTCCGTTTGACAAGCACTGAAGCTTTCTTT. The chain links TRBV29-1 to TRBJ1-1, with D uncertain. The CDR3 covers 14 residues. Between the trimmed V and J ends, which lost 2 bases and 4 bases, there was a span of 14 bases. Per the germline V gene, CDR1 is SQVTM and CDR2 is ANQGSEA.

The table lists this clone with a few counts. The gene calls are TRBV30 and TRBJ2-7, with 7 bases that match TRBD1. The V gene's germline CDR1 is GTSNPN and CDR2 SVGIG (reference sequence). CDR3 length: 14 residues. Trimming took 3 bases from V and 6 from J; bases not matched to a gene: 11. The CDR3 DNA reads as TGTGCCTGGAGAGGTGGGGACAGAAGTCGCGAGCAGTACTTC. Its translation: CAWRGGDRSREQYF.

This clone was counted between two and nine times. This chain connects TRBV14 to TRBJ2-1; the match to TRBD1 covers 7 bases. The CDR3 spans 15 residues. The germline gives CDR1 SGHDN, CDR2 FVKESK. Losses at the gene ends were 3 bases for V and 2 bases for J; bases not matched to a gene: 4. CDR3 coding DNA: TGTGCCAGCAGCCAGTTTCAGGGGGCCTACAATGAGCAGTTCTTC. Its translation: CASSQFQGAYNEQFF.

This clone has a single count. The rearrangement uses TRBV7-6 and TRBJ2-3; possible D gene TRBD2, 5 bases. Trimming took off 2 bases at V and 4 bases at J, with 16 bases between the two ends. The CDR3 is 16 amino acids. Germline loops: CDR1 SGHVS, CDR2 FNYEAQ. CDR3 DNA sequence: TGTGCCAGCAGCTTAAGTTCGGCTAGCAGCGCAGATACGCAGTATTTT. Translation: CASSLSSASSADTQYF. Full variable domain (rest looked up from reference TRBV7-6 and TRBJ2-3): GAGVSQSPRYKVTKRGQDVALRCDPISGHVSLYWYRQALGQGPEFLTYFNYEAQQDKSGLPNDRFSAERPEGSISTLTIQRTEQRDSAMYRCASSLSSASSADTQYFGPGTRLTVL.

This clone turned up a few times. Other DNA sequences within the sample encode an identical CDR3. The CDR3 spells CASSLQGTEAFF. In DNA, the CDR3 is TGTGCCAGCAGTTTGCAGGGCACTGAAGCTTTCTTT. The chain links TRBV12-3 or TRBV12-4 to TRBJ1-1, with D maybe TRBD1 (5 bases). This CDR3 is 12 amino acids long. Trimming took off 3 bases at V and 4 bases at J, with 6 bases between the two ends.

This rearrangement joins TRBV13 to TRBJ2-1, with TRBD2 as a possible D gene (5 bases). Between the trimmed V and J ends, which lost 2 bases and 12 bases, there was a span of 14 bases. CDR1 and CDR2 (germline): PRHDT, FYEKMQ (reference sequence). This CDR3 has 13 amino acids. This CDR3 reads CASSLYRGSGQFF. The CDR3 DNA follows: TGTGCCAGCAGCTTATATCGAGGGAGTGGGCAGTTCTTC.

This clone appeared a few times. The chain recombines TRBV19 with TRBJ1-4, with D perhaps TRBD1 (5 bases). Germline assignment: CDR1 LNHDA and CDR2 SQIVND (reference sequence). Trimming took off 6 bases at V and 8 bases at J, with 16 bases between the two ends. This CDR3 is 14 amino acids long. The CDR3 DNA reads TGTGCCAGTAGAGACCCGGGCGGGGCCGAAAAACTGTTTTTT. It codes for CASRDPGGAEKLFF.

This chain joins TRBV19 and TRBJ1-4, with 7 positions matching TRBD1. The V gene's germline CDR1 is LNHDA and CDR2 SQIVND (reference sequence). CDR3 size: 13 residues. With V trimmed by 8 bases and J by 8 bases, 8 bases remained unmatched. CDR3 amino acids: CASRRQGDEKLFF. As DNA, the CDR3 is TGTGCCAGTCGGCGACAGGGAGACGAAAAACTGTTTTTT.

The chain is built from TRBV19 and TRBJ1-4, with TRBD1 matching 11 bases. The CDR3 is 15 residues long. Germline V lookup: CDR1 LNHDA, CDR2 SQIVND (reference sequence). V was pared by 2 bases and J by 5 bases, with 1 base of the junction left unmatched. The CDR3: CASSIRTGGNEKLFF. CDR3 DNA: TGTGCCAGTAGTATAAGGACAGGGGGCAATGAAAAACTGTTTTTT.